This passage covers 8 T cell receptor beta chains from one sample sequenced in a study of blood T cell repertoires in COVID-19. The data were produced by immunoSEQ multiplex PCR, yet TCRdb's version contains in-frame clones alone and is incomplete. The repertoire holds tens of thousands of clones, with approximately 80% as singletons. Sequenced material: peripheral blood. Every receptor here comes from a woman aged 55-69 years with acute or convalescent COVID-19.

V usage is TRBV30 and J usage is TRBJ1-6; the match to TRBD1 covers 9 bases. V lost 1 base to trimming and J lost 10 bases; unmatched junction nucleotides: 2. CDR1 is GTSNPN, CDR2 SVGIG, per germline (reference sequence). The CDR3 runs to 13 residues. The CDR3 DNA sequence: TGTGCCTGGAGTGCCGGACAGGGGTCACCCCTCCACTTT. Encoded protein: CAWSAGQGSPLHF. Drawing the rest from reference TRBV30 and TRBJ1-6, the complete variable domain is SQTIHQWPATLVQPVGSPLSLECTVEGTSNPNLYWYRQAAGRGLQLLFYSVGIGQISSEVPQNLSASRPQDRQFILSSKKLLLSDSGFYLCAWSAGQGSPLHFGNGTRLTVT.

The chain recombines TRBV5-1 with TRBJ1-4, with D tentatively TRBD1 (5 bases). The CDR3 runs to 16 residues. Trimming pared 3 bases from V and 8 bases from J, leaving 20 bases between. Germline CDR1 reads SGHRS; CDR2 reads YFSETQ. CDR3 residues: CASSSVPGGSGEKLFF. CDR3 DNA: TGCGCCAGCAGCTCCGTCCCCGGGGGAAGCGGAGAAAAACTGTTTTTT.

This clone showed up many times. The V and J genes are TRBV6-5 and TRBJ2-7, with D possibly TRBD2 on 5 matching bases. Germline lookup yields CDR1 MNHEY and CDR2 SVGAGI. Trimming removed 5 bases from V and 5 bases from J, with 13 bases in between. This CDR3 comprises 13 residues. CDR3 in amino acids: CASSTAGVHEQYF. In DNA, the CDR3 is TGTGCCAGCAGTACCGCCGGGGTTCACGAGCAGTACTTC.

The chain recombines TRBV28 with TRBJ2-7; a possible D gene is TRBD1 (7 bases). The CDR3 runs to 13 residues. CDR1 is MDHEN, CDR2 SYDVKM, per germline. The germline V and J ends were trimmed by 6 bases and 2 bases, with 11 bases remaining between them. CDR3: CASSQGGAYEQYF. CDR3 coding DNA: TGTGCCAGCAGCCAGGGGGGCGCCTACGAGCAGTACTTC.

This clone appeared once. The V and J genes are TRBV6-4 and TRBJ2-3; possibly TRBD2 for D (6 bases). Per the germline V gene, CDR1 is MRHNA and CDR2 is SNTAGT. The CDR3 is 15 amino acids. V was cut by 6 bases and J by 1 base, with 14 bases left in between. The DNA for the CDR3 is TGTGCCAGCAGCCCGGAGGGGATCGGCACAGATACGCAGTATTTT. Protein sequence: CASSPEGIGTDTQYF.

The chain couples TRBV4-1 to TRBJ2-3; 12 nucleotides agree with TRBD2. With V trimmed by 4 bases and J by 4 bases, 6 bases remained unmatched. Looked up from germline, CDR1 is MGHRA and CDR2 is YSYEKL. The length of the CDR3 is 16 residues. As DNA, the CDR3 is TGCGCCAGCAGCCGAGGACTAGCGGGAAGCGCAGATACGCAGTATTTT. This sequence encodes CASSRGLAGSADTQYF.

The chain uses TRBV10-3 and TRBJ1-5, with 8 bases aligning to TRBD1. The ends lost 0 bases at V and 3 bases at J; junction bases unmatched: 4. The germline V gene encodes CDR1 ENHRY and CDR2 SYGVKD. The CDR3 runs to 16 residues. The CDR3 loop is CAISESDRDLNQPQHF. CDR3 sequence (DNA): TGTGCCATCAGTGAGTCGGACAGGGACCTCAATCAGCCCCAGCATTTT.

Regarding this clone: This may arise from a read error, as a much more abundant clone is one base away. This sequence joins TRBV5-1 and TRBJ1-2, with D uncertain. CDR1 is SGHRS and CDR2 is YFSETQ in the germline V gene. This CDR3 spans 13 amino acids. V was shortened by 4 bases and J by 3 bases, with 10 bases between the two germline ends. The DNA of the CDR3 is TGCGCCAGCAGCCAACGATCGGACTATGGCTACACCTTC. Translated: CASSQRSDYGYTF. The complete variable domain, with remaining parts taken from reference TRBV5-1 and TRBJ1-2, reads KAGVTQTPRYLIKTRGQQVTLSCSPISGHRSVSWYQQTPGQGLQFLFEYFSETQRNKGNFPGRFSGRQFSNSRSEMNVSTLELGDSALYLCASSQRSDYGYTFGSGTRLTVV.